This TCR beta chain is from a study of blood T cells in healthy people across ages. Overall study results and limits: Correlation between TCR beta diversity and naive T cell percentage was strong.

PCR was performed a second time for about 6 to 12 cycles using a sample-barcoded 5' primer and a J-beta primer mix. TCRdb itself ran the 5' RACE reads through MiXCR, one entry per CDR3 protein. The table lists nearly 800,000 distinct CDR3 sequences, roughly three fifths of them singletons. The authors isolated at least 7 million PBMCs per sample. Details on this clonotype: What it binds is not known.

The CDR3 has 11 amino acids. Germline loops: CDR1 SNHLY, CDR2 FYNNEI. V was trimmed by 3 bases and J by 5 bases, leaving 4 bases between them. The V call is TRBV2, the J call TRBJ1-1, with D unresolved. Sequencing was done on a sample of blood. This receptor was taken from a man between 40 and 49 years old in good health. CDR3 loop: CASSEFTEAFF. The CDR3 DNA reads TGTGCCAGCAGTGAGTTTACTGAAGCTTTCTTT.